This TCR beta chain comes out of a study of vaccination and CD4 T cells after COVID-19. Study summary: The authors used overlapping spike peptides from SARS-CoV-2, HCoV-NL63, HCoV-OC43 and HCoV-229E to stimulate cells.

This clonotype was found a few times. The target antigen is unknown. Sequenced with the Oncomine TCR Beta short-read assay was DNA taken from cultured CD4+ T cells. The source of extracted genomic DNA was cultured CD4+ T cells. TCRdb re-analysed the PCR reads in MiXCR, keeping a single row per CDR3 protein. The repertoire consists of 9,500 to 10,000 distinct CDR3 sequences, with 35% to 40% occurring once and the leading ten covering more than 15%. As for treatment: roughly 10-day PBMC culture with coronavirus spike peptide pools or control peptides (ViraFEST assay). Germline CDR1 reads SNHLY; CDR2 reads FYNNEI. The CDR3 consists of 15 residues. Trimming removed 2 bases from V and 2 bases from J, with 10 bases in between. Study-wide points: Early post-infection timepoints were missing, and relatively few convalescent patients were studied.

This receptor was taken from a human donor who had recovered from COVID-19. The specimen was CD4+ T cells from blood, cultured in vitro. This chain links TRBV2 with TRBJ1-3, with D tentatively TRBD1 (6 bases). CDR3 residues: CASSELGGTGNTIYF. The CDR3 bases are TGTGCCAGCAGTGAATTAGGGGGGACTGGAAACACCATATATTTT.